One and the same sample provided the 32 T cell receptor beta chains below, sequenced in a study of CD8+ T cells in alopecia areata (dated by TCRdb to the late 2010s). Library preparation employed the immunoSEQ multiplex PCR assay. RNA was extracted from all samples and reverse transcribed into cDNA as template for TCR sequencing. TCRdb retrieved this table from immuneACCESS and kept in-frame rearrangements only. Not all clones are present; in checked studies, unresolved V genes account for under half, and no reason is known for the remainder. Present in this sample are around 100,000 clones, roughly 40% of which were seen just once. Of the sample, roughly 18% is held by the ten largest clones. Taken with the paper, the label for time point translates to: 24 weeks on oral tofacitinib. In light of the paper, this sample's treatment or condition label describes: oral pan-JAK inhibitor, 5-10 mg twice daily.

The source material was CD8+ T cells sorted from blood, sampled at week 24, from a patient treated with tofacitinib. The source of these receptors is a human donor with alopecia areata.

The genes are TRBV9 and TRBJ2-1; 7 positions agree with TRBD1. Germline CDR1 SGDLS, CDR2 YYNGEE. The CDR3 runs 16 residues. V lost 3 bases, J lost 4 bases, and 10 bases stayed unmatched. The chain's CDR3 is CASSAPPGTVYNEQFF. The CDR3, as DNA: TGTGCCAGCAGCGCACCACCCGGGACAGTTTACAATGAGCAGTTCTTC. Supplemented by reference TRBV9 and TRBJ2-1, the full variable domain reads DSGVTQTPKHLITATGQRVTLRCSPRSGDLSVYWYQQSLDQGLQFLIQYYNGEERAKGNILERFSAQQFPDLHSELNLSSLELGDSALYFCASSAPPGTVYNEQFFGPGTRLTVL.

The chain employs TRBV4-2 and TRBJ1-2; a possible D gene is TRBD1 (5 bases). Trimming shortened V by 2 bases and J by 8 bases, and 12 bases separated the two germline ends. Looked up from germline, CDR1 is LGHNA and CDR2 is YNFKEQ. CDR3 length equals 13 residues. CDR3 loop: CASSQTGNRGYTF. The DNA of the CDR3 is TGTGCCAGCAGCCAAACAGGAAACAGGGGCTACACCTTC.

The V and J genes are TRBV9 and TRBJ1-1; D is unresolved. V dropped 0 bases and J dropped 1 base, with 7 bases sitting between them. The CDR3 is 14 amino acids. From germline, CDR1 is SGDLS and CDR2 YYNGEE. The CDR3 here is CASSVGFGNTEAFF. CDR3 in DNA: TGTGCCAGCAGCGTAGGATTTGGGAACACTGAAGCTTTCTTT.

This chain uses TRBV11-1 with TRBJ2-1, with TRBD2 identical over 10 bases. The junction had 5 bases not matched to a gene; V was cut back by 1 base and J by 5 bases. The CDR3 loop spans 16 amino acids. Germline assignment: CDR1 SGHAT and CDR2 FQDESV (reference sequence). This CDR3 is CASSLVGLADNNEQFF. The CDR3 region has the DNA TGTGCCAGCAGCTTAGTAGGACTAGCGGACAACAATGAGCAGTTCTTC. The full variable domain, in which reference TRBV11-1 and TRBJ2-1 provide the parts outside the CDR3, is EAEVAQSPRYKITEKSQAVAFWCDPISGHATLYWYRQILGQGPELLVQFQDESVVDDSQLPKDRFSAERLKGVDSTLKIQPAELGDSAMYLCASSLVGLADNNEQFFGPGTRLTVL.

The chain combines TRBV28 with TRBJ2-3; 9 positions match TRBD2. The CDR3 sequence is 15 residues long. Germline values: CDR1 MDHEN, CDR2 SYDVKM. The V and J ends lost 7 bases and 1 base, in that order; junction bases with no gene match: 6. CDR3 bases: TGTGCCAGCACCGTAGCGGGGGTCGGCACAGATACGCAGTATTTT. It is translated as CASTVAGVGTDTQYF.

The sample holds one count of this clone. This sequence joins TRBV5-1 and TRBJ2-1, with 8 bases matching TRBD2. Germline lookup yields CDR1 SGHRS and CDR2 YFSETQ. V lost 5 bases to trimming and J lost 5 bases; unmatched junction nucleotides: 15. The CDR3 totals 17 residues. CDR3 loop: CASSAAGGALLDNEQFF. The CDR3 bases are TGCGCCAGCAGTGCTGCGGGAGGTGCTCTACTCGACAATGAGCAGTTCTTC.

This clone was seen a single time. J is TRBJ1-1 and V is TRBV30; perhaps TRBD1 as D (5 bases). Germline-derived CDR1 and CDR2 are GTSNPN and SVGIG (reference sequence). V was trimmed by 8 bases and J by 1 base, leaving 8 bases between them. The CDR3 covers 11 residues. CDR3: CALGTNTEAFF. DNA for the CDR3: TGTGCCCTGGGGACGAACACTGAAGCTTTCTTT.

The chain is built from TRBV27 and TRBJ2-1, with TRBD2 matching over 8 bases. Losses at the gene ends were 3 bases for V and 7 bases for J; bases not matched to a gene: 11. The CDR3 consists of 16 residues. CDR1 and CDR2 (germline): MNHEY, SMNVEV (reference sequence). This chain's CDR3 is CASSFRGGGSRNEQFF. CDR3 coding DNA: TGTGCCAGCAGTTTCCGGGGGGGCGGGAGTAGGAATGAGCAGTTCTTC.

This clone was counted only a few times. This chain joins TRBV4-1 and TRBJ2-7, with 7 bases that match TRBD2. This CDR3 region has 16 residues. The V segment lost 1 base and the J segment 2 bases; nucleotides outside the gene matches: 8. CDR1 and CDR2 from the germline V gene are MGHRA and YSYEKL. This CDR3 is CASSQVVGEGAYEQYF. The CDR3 DNA reads as TGCGCCAGCAGCCAAGTTGTGGGGGAGGGAGCCTACGAGCAGTACTTC.

The V call is TRBV4-3, the J call TRBJ2-7, with D perhaps matching TRBD1 (5 bases). V dropped 4 bases and J dropped 7 bases, with 17 bases sitting between them. This CDR3 is 14 amino acids long. Germline V gene sequence: CDR1 LGHNA, CDR2 YSLEER. CDR3 protein: CASSLDTSPREQYF. In nucleotides, the CDR3 is TGCGCCAGCAGCCTGGACACCTCCCCCCGGGAGCAGTACTTC.

A single count supports this clone. J is TRBJ2-1 and V is TRBV6-5; 8 positions match TRBD2. Trimming at V came to 5 bases and at J to 6 bases, leaving 6 bases not matched to a gene. CDR1 and CDR2 from the germline V gene are MNHEY and SVGAGI. The CDR3 has 14 residues. This chain's CDR3 is CASSVSGGPNEQFF. In nucleotides, the CDR3 is TGTGCCAGCAGTGTCTCGGGGGGGCCCAATGAGCAGTTCTTC.

The V call is TRBV6-1, the J call TRBJ2-6; D gene unclear. Trimming stripped 7 bases from V and 0 bases from J, with 10 bases between. The germline V gene has CDR1 MNHNS and CDR2 SASEGT. This CDR3 comprises 15 residues. The CDR3 region is CASKETLSGANVLTF. The CDR3 coding sequence is TGTGCCAGCAAGGAGACACTCTCTGGGGCCAACGTCCTGACTTTC.

The DNA for the CDR3 is TGTGCCAGCAGCTACGGGACTAGCGGGAGCAACGAGCAGTTCTTC. Translating gives CASSYGTSGSNEQFF. The chain employs TRBV5-8 and TRBJ2-1; 14 bases are a match to TRBD2. There are 15 residues in the CDR3. Germline V lookup: CDR1 SGHTS, CDR2 YDEGEE. The V gene end was trimmed by 3 bases and the J gene end by 10 bases; junction bases not matched to a gene: 6.

The J gene is TRBJ2-5, the V gene TRBV7-2; D unclear. The CDR3 consists of 15 residues. V was trimmed by 1 base and J by 2 bases, leaving 11 bases between them. Germline V lookup: CDR1 SGHTA, CDR2 FQGNSA. The CDR3 loop is CASSLVFGQQETQYF. Written as DNA, the CDR3 is TGTGCCAGCAGCTTAGTATTCGGTCAGCAAGAGACCCAGTACTTC.

There are a few counts of this clone. The CDR3 DNA sequence: TGTGCCAGCAGAGTGGGGTTCGAGCAGTACTTC. Translating it yields CASRVGFEQYF. The rearrangement links TRBV6-5 to TRBJ2-7; D gene ambiguous. CDR3 length equals 11 residues. V gave up 6 bases and J gave up 6 bases, with 9 bases separating them. Germline V CDR1 and CDR2: MNHEY, SVGAGI.

The chain is built from TRBV2 and TRBJ2-1; 7 nucleotides match TRBD2. J gave up 6 bases and V 7 bases, and 6 bases lay outside the gene matches. This CDR3 region has 13 residues. CDR1 is SNHLY, CDR2 FYNNEI, per germline. CDR3 sequence (DNA): TGTGCCAGCAAGGCTAGCGGAGGCAATGAGCAGTTCTTC. Translated, it gives CASKASGGNEQFF.

The V call is TRBV6-1, the J call TRBJ2-7; 8 bases map to TRBD1. V was clipped by 1 base and J by 7 bases; unmatched bases: 9. Looked up from germline, CDR1 is MNHNS and CDR2 is SASEGT. The CDR3 is 15 residues long. CDR3: CASSEGHRGLREQYF. Here the CDR3 DNA reads TGTGCCAGCAGTGAAGGTCACAGGGGGTTGCGAGAGCAGTACTTC.

This clone was found a few times. The chain links TRBV9 to TRBJ1-1, with 8 bases that match TRBD1. The trim removed 1 base at V and 4 bases at J, leaving 3 bases unmatched. From germline, CDR1 is SGDLS and CDR2 YYNGEE. The CDR3 totals 14 residues. The CDR3, as DNA: TGTGCCAGCAGCGTATATGACAGGGGCACTGAAGCTTTCTTT. Protein: CASSVYDRGTEAFF.

The genes are TRBV7-9 and TRBJ2-7, with D unresolved. Trimming removed 5 bases from V and 7 bases from J, with 15 bases in between. This CDR3 is built from 13 residues. Per germline, CDR1 SEHNR and CDR2 FQNEAQ (reference sequence). CDR3 sequence (DNA): TGTGCCAGCAGCCAAGGACCCAGGCAAGAGCAGTACTTC. Its translation is CASSQGPRQEQYF.

V gene TRBV29-1 combines with J gene TRBJ1-2; unclear D gene. The CDR3 is 15 residues long. Trimming left V 2 bases short and J 8 bases short, with 21 bases between. The V gene's germline CDR1 is SQVTM and CDR2 ANQGSEA. CDR3 loop: CSVEHPFAHDGGYTF. The CDR3 nucleotides are TGCAGCGTTGAACACCCCTTCGCGCATGATGGGGGCTACACCTTC.

This chain connects TRBV4-3 to TRBJ1-5; D is unclear. This CDR3 is 15 amino acids long. Germline V lookup: CDR1 LGHNA, CDR2 YSLEER. The V end lost 1 base, the J end lost 1 base, and 8 bases lay between the germline ends. The CDR3 coding sequence is TGCGCCAGCAGCCAAGTCTGGCCAAGCAATCAGCCCCAGCATTTT. Translating gives CASSQVWPSNQPQHF.

The CDR3 sequence is CASSVTGKVTEAFF. The CDR3, as DNA: TGTGCCAGCAGCGTGACGGGGAAGGTCACTGAAGCTTTCTTT. This chain links TRBV9 with TRBJ1-1; no clear D. V lost 2 bases to trimming and J lost 4 bases, with 12 bases between them. The V gene's germline CDR1 is SGDLS and CDR2 YYNGEE. This CDR3 spans 14 amino acids.

This clone was seen only a few times. The J gene is TRBJ2-3, the V gene TRBV13; 7 bases agree with TRBD2. Losses at the gene ends were 5 bases for V and 4 bases for J; bases not matched to a gene: 12. The CDR3 totals 16 residues. Germline-derived CDR1 and CDR2 are PRHDT and FYEKMQ (reference sequence). The CDR3 nucleotides read TGTGCCAGCAGCCCAAGGGAGGGGATAGTAGCAGATACGCAGTATTTT. Its translation: CASSPREGIVADTQYF.

The chain is built from TRBV5-4 and TRBJ2-4; D is perhaps TRBD1 or TRBD2 (5 bases each). V was trimmed by 4 bases and J by 1 base, leaving 12 bases between them. There are 15 residues in the CDR3. Germline CDR1 and CDR2: SGHNT and YYREEE (reference sequence). The CDR3 loop reads CASSPTWGAKNIQYF. CDR3 nucleotides: TGTGCCAGCAGCCCGACATGGGGGGCCAAAAACATTCAGTACTTC.

V and J are TRBV5-1 and TRBJ2-1; 12 bases fit TRBD2. The CDR3 is 17 amino acids. Germline trimming cut 4 bases from V and 0 bases from J; bases unmatched to any gene: 5. Germline V gene sequence: CDR1 SGHRS, CDR2 YFSETQ. This chain's CDR3 is CASSPGGLAGSYNEQFF. CDR3 bases: TGCGCCAGCAGCCCGGGGGGACTAGCGGGCTCCTACAATGAGCAGTTCTTC.

The chain has TRBV29-1 and TRBJ2-7; TRBD1 matches 9 bases. J lost 4 bases, V lost 3 bases, and 10 bases had no gene match. This CDR3 spans 15 amino acids. Per germline, CDR1 SQVTM and CDR2 ANQGSEA. CDR3 nucleotides: TGCAGCGTTGAGGAAACAGGGGGCACTTTTTACGAGCAGTACTTC. Its translation is CSVEETGGTFYEQYF.

This clone has a handful of counts. The chain uses TRBV29-1 and TRBJ2-5; D not resolved. CDR3 size: 13 residues. Germline CDR1 and CDR2: SQVTM and ANQGSEA. Here the CDR3 DNA reads TGCAGGCGACCCCTGTCGTACCAAGAGACCCAGTACTTC. Encoded protein: CRRPLSYQETQYF.

The rearrangement links TRBV9 to TRBJ2-1; possible D gene TRBD2, 7 bases. From germline, CDR1 is SGDLS and CDR2 YYNGEE. V gave up 4 bases and J gave up 4 bases, with 15 bases separating them. There are 15 residues in the CDR3. The chain's CDR3 is CASSPPRGLYNEQFF. The CDR3 DNA follows: TGTGCCAGCAGCCCGCCGCGGGGGCTTTACAATGAGCAGTTCTTC.

This clone was found a few times. The chain is built from TRBV7-9 and TRBJ2-1, with D possibly matching TRBD2 (6 bases). CDR3 length equals 15 residues. The V gene lost 6 bases and the J gene lost 6 bases, with 18 bases spanning the gap. The V gene's germline CDR1 is SEHNR and CDR2 FQNEAQ (reference sequence). CDR3 nucleotide sequence: TGTGCCAGCAGTCCCCGGGGGAAGGGACTCAATGAGCAGTTCTTC. Its protein is CASSPRGKGLNEQFF.

This clone was picked up many times. V is TRBV6-1 and J is TRBJ1-4, with TRBD1 matching over 8 bases. The ends lost 5 bases at V and 11 bases at J; junction bases unmatched: 10. Germline V gene lookup returns CDR1 MNHNS and CDR2 SASEGT. The CDR3 is 14 residues long. Written as DNA, the CDR3 is TGTGCCAGCAGTTCGTTAAACACAGGGGGGAAACTGTTTTTT. The encoded protein is CASSSLNTGGKLFF.

V usage is TRBV4-1 and J usage is TRBJ2-2; D not resolved. This CDR3 contains 15 residues. Germline CDR1 is MGHRA and CDR2 is YSYEKL. The V end was cut by 1 base, the J end by 2 bases, with 8 bases between. The CDR3 nucleotides read TGCGCCAGCAGCCAAGGACACATAAACACCGGGGAGCTGTTTTTT. Translation gives CASSQGHINTGELFF.

The sample holds a few counts of this clone. The CDR3 protein is CASSHSDQGALDYGYTF. The CDR3 coding sequence is TGTGCCAGCAGTCATAGCGACCAGGGGGCGCTTGACTATGGCTACACCTTC. The chain employs TRBV11-2 and TRBJ1-2; 8 nucleotides agree with TRBD1. The CDR3 spans 17 residues. Germline CDR1 and CDR2: SGHAT and FQNNGV. The V gene end was trimmed by 6 bases and the J gene end by 3 bases; junction bases not matched to a gene: 15.